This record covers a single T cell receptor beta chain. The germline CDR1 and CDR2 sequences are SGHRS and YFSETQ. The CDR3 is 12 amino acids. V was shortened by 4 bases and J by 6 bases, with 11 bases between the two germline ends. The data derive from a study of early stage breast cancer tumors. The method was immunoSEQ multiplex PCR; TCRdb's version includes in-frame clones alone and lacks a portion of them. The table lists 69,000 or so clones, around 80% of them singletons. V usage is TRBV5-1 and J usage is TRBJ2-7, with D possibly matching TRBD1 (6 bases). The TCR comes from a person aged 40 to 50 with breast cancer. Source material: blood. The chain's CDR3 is CASSLQGSEQYF. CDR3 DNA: TGCGCCAGCAGCCTACAGGGAAGCGAGCAGTACTTC. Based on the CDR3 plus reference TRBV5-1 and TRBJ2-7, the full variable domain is KAGVTQTPRYLIKTRGQQVTLSCSPISGHRSVSWYQQTPGQGLQFLFEYFSETQRNKGNFPGRFSGRQFSNSRSEMNVSTLELGDSALYLCASSLQGSEQYFGPGTRLTVT.